This T cell receptor beta chain was sequenced in a study of T-cell memory formation after mild COVID-19. Turning to the study itself: Each donor largely had its own TCR clusters. Points from the study as a whole: Contracting CD4+ clones were located mainly in CM and EM, and CD8+ clones in EMRA. The finding that pre-infection memory included some responding clones suggested that cross-reactive memory joined.

This clonotype turned up a few times. The antigen remains undetermined. Germline V lookup: CDR1 LGHNT, CDR2 FRNRAP. CDR3 length: 15 residues. Germline trimming cut 7 bases from V and 0 bases from J; bases unmatched to any gene: 5. TCRdb used MiXCR to reprocess the 5' RACE reads, holding one entry per CDR3 protein. The table shows 290,000 or so distinct CDR3 sequences, with roughly 21% occurring only once. The sequencing input was PBMCs or a T cell subset sorted from them (not recorded which). The receptor was isolated from a man aged 18 to 30 who had mild COVID-19 (a few samples of this study predate the infection). Cell type and time point are not known. This chain uses TRBV12-5 with TRBJ2-3; 9 nucleotides align to TRBD1. DNA of the CDR3: TGTGCTAGTGACCCGACAGGGGGTAGCACAGATACGCAGTATTTT. Protein product: CASDPTGGSTDTQYF.